The present T cell receptor (beta chain) was sequenced within a study of T cells in Graves' hyperthyroidism and ophthalmopathy. RNA transcripts were the template for amplifying TCR beta CDR3 regions. In the first-round RT-PCR of the TCR CDR3, the HTBI primer set was used. TCRdb used MiXCR to reprocess the multiplex PCR reads, holding one entry per CDR3 protein. The sample contains about 410,000 distinct CDR3 sequences, about 14% of which appear only once. Trimming pared 6 bases from V and 4 bases from J, leaving 7 bases between. The CDR3 length is 12 residues. The germline gives CDR1 MDHEN, CDR2 SYDVKM. There are many counts of this clonotype. Diagnosing involved the use of clinical symptoms, serum thyroxine and TRAb, thyroid ultrasound and orbital computed tomography.

The receptor was derived from a woman aged 30 to 39 with Graves' ophthalmopathy. Material: blood. The V call is TRBV28, the J call TRBJ1-3; D uncertain. Written as DNA, the CDR3 is TGTGCCAGCAGCCCAAAGGGAAACACCATATATTTT. Translating gives CASSPKGNTIYF.